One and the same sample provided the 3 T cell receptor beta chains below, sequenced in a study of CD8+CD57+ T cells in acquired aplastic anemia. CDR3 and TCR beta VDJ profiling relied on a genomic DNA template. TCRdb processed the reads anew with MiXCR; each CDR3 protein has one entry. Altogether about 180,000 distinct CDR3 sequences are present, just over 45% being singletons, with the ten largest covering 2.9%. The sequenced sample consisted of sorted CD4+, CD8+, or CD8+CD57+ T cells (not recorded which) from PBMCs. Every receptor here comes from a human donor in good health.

CDR3 amino acids: CASSPRTGTSASEQYF. Here the CDR3 DNA reads TGTGCCAGCAGTCCGCGGACCGGGACTAGCGCATCCGAGCAGTACTTC. V gene TRBV12-3 or TRBV12-4 combines with J gene TRBJ2-7; 10 nucleotides line up with TRBD2. J was trimmed by 6 bases and V by 5 bases; bases with no gene match: 13. The CDR3 runs to 16 residues.

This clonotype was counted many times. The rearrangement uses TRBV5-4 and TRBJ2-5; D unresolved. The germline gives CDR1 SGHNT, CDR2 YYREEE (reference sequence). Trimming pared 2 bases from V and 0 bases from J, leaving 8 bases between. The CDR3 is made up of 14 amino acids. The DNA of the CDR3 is TGTGCCAGCAGCTTTGGGTTGTACCAAGAGACCCAGTACTTC. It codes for CASSFGLYQETQYF.

The CDR3 sequence: CSARLGQGATEAFF. CDR3 nucleotide sequence: TGCAGTGCTAGACTAGGACAGGGGGCCACTGAAGCTTTCTTT. The V and J genes are TRBV20-1 and TRBJ1-1, with 11 bases lining up with TRBD1. Germline V CDR1 and CDR2: DFQATT, SNEGSKA (reference sequence). This CDR3 is built from 14 residues. V shed 2 bases, J shed 4 bases, and the junction held 3 bases outside the gene matches.